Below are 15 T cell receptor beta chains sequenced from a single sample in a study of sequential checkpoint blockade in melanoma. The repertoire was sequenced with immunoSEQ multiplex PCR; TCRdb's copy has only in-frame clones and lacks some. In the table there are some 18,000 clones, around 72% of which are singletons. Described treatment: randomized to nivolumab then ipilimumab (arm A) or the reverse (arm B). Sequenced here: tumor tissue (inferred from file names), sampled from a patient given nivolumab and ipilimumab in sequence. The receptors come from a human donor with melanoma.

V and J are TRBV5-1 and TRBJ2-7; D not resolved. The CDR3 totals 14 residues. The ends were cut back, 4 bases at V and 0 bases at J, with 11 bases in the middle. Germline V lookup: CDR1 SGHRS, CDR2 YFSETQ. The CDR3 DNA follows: TGCGCCAGCAGCCAAGCCCTCCGCTCCTACGAGCAGTACTTC. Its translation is CASSQALRSYEQYF.

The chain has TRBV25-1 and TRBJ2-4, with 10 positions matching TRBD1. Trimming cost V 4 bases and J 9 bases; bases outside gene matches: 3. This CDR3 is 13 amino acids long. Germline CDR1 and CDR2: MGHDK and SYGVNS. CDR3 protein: CASSVTGGGIQYF. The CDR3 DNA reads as TGTGCCAGCAGTGTGACAGGGGGCGGCATTCAGTACTTC.

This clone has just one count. Written as DNA, the CDR3 is TGTGCCGGAAGGACTGACCAAGAGACCCAGTACTTC. It specifies CAGRTDQETQYF. The chain carries TRBV9 and TRBJ2-5, with a tentative D call TRBD2 (5 bases). Germline-derived CDR1 and CDR2 are SGDLS and YYNGEE. This CDR3 contains 12 residues. Between the trimmed V and J ends, which lost 10 bases and 0 bases, there was a span of 10 bases.

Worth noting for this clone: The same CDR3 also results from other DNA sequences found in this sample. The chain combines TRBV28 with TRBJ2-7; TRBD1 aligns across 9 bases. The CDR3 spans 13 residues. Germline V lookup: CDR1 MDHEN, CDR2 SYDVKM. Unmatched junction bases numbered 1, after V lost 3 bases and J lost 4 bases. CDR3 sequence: CASSLGQGYEQYF. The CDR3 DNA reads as TGTGCCAGCAGTTTGGGACAGGGTTACGAGCAGTACTTC.

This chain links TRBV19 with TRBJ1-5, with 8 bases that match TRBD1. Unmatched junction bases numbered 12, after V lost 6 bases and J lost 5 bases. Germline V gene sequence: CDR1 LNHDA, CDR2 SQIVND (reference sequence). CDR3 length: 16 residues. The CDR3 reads CASSPTDRGLYQPQHF. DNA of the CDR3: TGTGCCAGTAGCCCTACCGACAGGGGCCTATATCAGCCCCAGCATTTT.

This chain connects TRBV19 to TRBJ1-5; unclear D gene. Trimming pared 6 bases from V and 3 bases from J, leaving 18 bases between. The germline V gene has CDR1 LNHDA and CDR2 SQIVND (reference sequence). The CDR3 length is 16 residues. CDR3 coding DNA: TGTGCCAGTAGCCTCGCGGAGGGAGCGCTCAATCAGCCCCAGCATTTT. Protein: CASSLAEGALNQPQHF. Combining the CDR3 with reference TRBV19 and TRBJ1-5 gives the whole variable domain DGGITQSPKYLFRKEGQNVTLSCEQNLNHDAMYWYRQDPGQGLRLIYYSQIVNDFQKGDIAEGYSVSREKKESFPLTVTSAQKNPTAFYLCASSLAEGALNQPQHFGDGTRLSIL.

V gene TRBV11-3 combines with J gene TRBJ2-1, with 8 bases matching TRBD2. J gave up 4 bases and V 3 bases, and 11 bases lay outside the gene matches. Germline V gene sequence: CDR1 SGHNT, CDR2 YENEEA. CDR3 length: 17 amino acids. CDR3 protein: CASSLELAGIIYNEQFF. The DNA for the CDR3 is TGTGCCAGCAGCTTGGAATTAGCGGGAATCATTTACAATGAGCAGTTCTTC.

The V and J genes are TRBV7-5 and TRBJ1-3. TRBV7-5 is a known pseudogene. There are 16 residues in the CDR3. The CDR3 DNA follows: TGTGCCAGCAGCTTTGGAGGGGCCCGCTCTGGAAACACCATATATTTT. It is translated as CASSFGGARSGNTIYF.

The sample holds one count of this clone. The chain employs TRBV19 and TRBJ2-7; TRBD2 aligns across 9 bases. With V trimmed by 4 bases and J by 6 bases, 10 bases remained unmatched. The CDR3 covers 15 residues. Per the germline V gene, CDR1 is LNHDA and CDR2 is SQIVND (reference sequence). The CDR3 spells CASSTRLAAAIEQYF. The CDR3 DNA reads TGTGCCAGTAGTACAAGACTAGCGGCGGCTATCGAGCAGTACTTC.

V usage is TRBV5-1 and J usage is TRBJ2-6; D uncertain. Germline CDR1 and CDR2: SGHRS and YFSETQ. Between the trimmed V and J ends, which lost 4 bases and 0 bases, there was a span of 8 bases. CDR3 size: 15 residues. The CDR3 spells CASSKQSSGANVLTF. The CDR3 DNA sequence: TGCGCCAGCAGCAAACAGAGCTCTGGGGCCAACGTCCTGACTTTC.

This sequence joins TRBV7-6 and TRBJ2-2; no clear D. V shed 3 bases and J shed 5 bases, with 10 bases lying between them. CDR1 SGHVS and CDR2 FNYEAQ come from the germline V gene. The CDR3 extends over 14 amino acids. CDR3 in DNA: TGTGCCAGCAGCTTGTTTGGCGGTACCGGGGAGCTGTTTTTT. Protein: CASSLFGGTGELFF.

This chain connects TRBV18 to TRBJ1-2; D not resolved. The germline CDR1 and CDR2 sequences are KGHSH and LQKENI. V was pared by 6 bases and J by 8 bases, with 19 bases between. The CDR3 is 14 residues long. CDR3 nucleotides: TGTGCCAGCTCCCCCGGATGGCGGACTATGGGCTACACCTTC. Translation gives CASSPGWRTMGYTF.

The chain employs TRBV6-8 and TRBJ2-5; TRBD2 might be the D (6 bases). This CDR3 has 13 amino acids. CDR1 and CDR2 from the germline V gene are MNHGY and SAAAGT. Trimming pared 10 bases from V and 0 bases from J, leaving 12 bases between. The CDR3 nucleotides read TGTGCCACTTGGGACTCCAACCAAGAGACCCAGTACTTC. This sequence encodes CATWDSNQETQYF.

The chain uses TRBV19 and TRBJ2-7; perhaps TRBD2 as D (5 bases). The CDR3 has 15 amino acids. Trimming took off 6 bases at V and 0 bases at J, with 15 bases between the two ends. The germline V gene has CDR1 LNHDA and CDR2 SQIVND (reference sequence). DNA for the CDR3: TGTGCCAGTAGCCCGGACTCTACGAGCTCCTACGAGCAGTACTTC. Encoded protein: CASSPDSTSSYEQYF.

CDR3 residues: CATSRGQGSSYNSPLHF. CDR3 coding DNA: TGTGCCACCAGCAGAGGTCAGGGGAGCTCCTATAATTCACCCCTCCACTTT. This chain links TRBV15 with TRBJ1-6; a possible D gene is TRBD1 (6 bases). CDR1 is LNHNV, CDR2 YYDKDF, per germline (reference sequence). The CDR3 totals 17 residues. The ends were cut back, 1 base at V and 0 bases at J, with 10 bases in the middle.